This is a list of T cell receptor beta chains from one sample in a study of blood T cell repertoires in COVID-19. The assay was immunoSEQ multiplex PCR, and TCRdb's table has in-frame clones only and misses some. The sample lists roughly 120,000 clones; 92% were seen once. Sequenced material: peripheral blood. The receptor source for this set is a man aged 45 to 65 with COVID-19, enrolled during active disease. Both conserved end residues are part of each CDR3. Each record gives: V gene, D gene, J gene, CDR3 DNA, CDR3 protein. D genes are given only for firm matches.

TRBV6-2/TRBV6-3	TRBD2	TRBJ2-7	TGTGCCAGCAGTTACTCGTCGGGGCGTGGATGGAGCGGGAGACGGGACGAGCAGTACTTC	CASSYSSGRGWSGRRDEQYF
TRBV18	TRBD1	TRBJ2-1	TGTGCCAGCTCACCAACCGGGACAGGGGGCGCAATGAATGAGCAGTTCTTC	CASSPTGTGGAMNEQFF
TRBV6-5	NA	TRBJ1-2	TGTGCCAGCAGGGGCGTCCAGGGTACGGGTGGCTACACCTTC	CASRGVQGTGGYTF
TRBV6-2/TRBV6-3	TRBD1	TRBJ1-1	TGTGCCAGCAGTTACGACATCACAGGGGGCGAGCTAGTCACTGAAGCTTTCTTT	CASSYDITGGELVTEAFF
TRBV19	NA	TRBJ1-1	TGTGCCAGTAATGGCGTATTACAGGGGAACACTGAAGCTTTCTTT	CASNGVLQGNTEAFF
TRBV5-1	TRBD2	TRBJ2-1	TGCGCCAGCAGCCCGGGCCCCTCTAGCGGGATCAATGAGCAGTTCTTC	CASSPGPSSGINEQFF
TRBV19	TRBD1	TRBJ1-2	TGTGCCAGTAGGCTACAGGGGGTCTATGGCTACACCTTC	CASRLQGVYGYTF
TRBV5-8	TRBD1	TRBJ1-2	TGTGCCCACAGGGGCAGGCCGGGGAACTATGGCTACACCTTC	CAHRGRPGNYGYTF
TRBV19	NA	TRBJ2-7	TGTGCCAGTAGGTTCGGAGGCGAACTCTCCTACGAGCAGTACTTC	CASRFGGELSYEQYF
TRBV4-1	TRBD2	TRBJ2-3	TGCGCCAGCAGCCAAGATAAGTGGACTAGCGGGAGGCAAGGAGATACGCAGTATTTT	CASSQDKWTSGRQGDTQYF
TRBV7-8	NA	TRBJ2-7	TGTGCCAGCAGCCTCCTTCAGGGGGGACCCTACGAGCAGTACTTC	CASSLLQGGPYEQYF